This TCR beta chain is drawn from a study of T cells in Graves' hyperthyroidism and ophthalmopathy. This clonotype showed up many times. Its antigen is still unknown. RNA transcripts served as the template for amplifying TCR beta CDR3 regions. When the TCR CDR3 underwent first-round RT-PCR, the HTBI primer set was used. TCRdb processed the multiplex PCR reads anew with MiXCR; each CDR3 protein has one entry. The sample lists some 180,000 distinct CDR3 sequences, over 15% occurring once. The V end lost 4 bases, the J end lost 3 bases, and 6 bases lay between the germline ends. CDR3 size: 11 residues. Germline CDR1 and CDR2: SQVTM and ANQGSEA. Stable Graves' hyperthyroidism meant no ophthalmopathy progression within 18 months. Exclusion of patients followed from uncontrolled infection, other autoimmune disease, pregnancy or lactation. Overall study findings and caveats: For ophthalmopathy, model prediction preceded onset by a median about 6 months. Patients with ophthalmopathy were separated from those with stable hyperthyroidism by a 13 V-J model.

The gene calls are TRBV29-1 and TRBJ2-5; D call uncertain. The sequenced sample was blood. The clonotype comes from a woman in her forties or fifties with Graves' hyperthyroidism. CDR3 nucleotides: TGCAGCGTTGGCAGAGAAGAGACCCAGTACTTC. It encodes CSVGREETQYF.